One and the same sample provided the 25 T cell receptor beta chains below, sequenced in a study of CD8 T cells in ankylosing spondylitis. TCRdb re-called the 5' RACE reads through MiXCR, storing one row per CDR3 protein. This sample yields about 310,000 distinct CDR3 sequences, of which 20% to 25% are seen a single time; roughly 4% belongs to the top ten. The source material was blood, either unsorted or a sorted T cell fraction (not recorded which). Receptor source: a female donor with ankylosing spondylitis or in good health (not recorded which).

The chain has TRBV7-9 and TRBJ2-1, with a possible D match to TRBD1 (6 bases). V was trimmed by 6 bases and J by 3 bases, leaving 18 bases between them. The V gene's germline CDR1 is SEHNR and CDR2 FQNEAQ (reference sequence). There are 16 residues in the CDR3. For the CDR3, the DNA is TGTGCCAGCAGACTGGGACACCCCCGATACTACAATGAGCAGTTCTTC. It codes for CASRLGHPRYYNEQFF.

This clonotype showed up just a few times. V and J are TRBV3-1 and TRBJ2-2; the D is unclear. Germline V CDR1 and CDR2: LGHDT, YNNKEL (reference sequence). V was shortened by 2 bases and J by 4 bases, with 8 bases between the two germline ends. The CDR3 is made up of 14 amino acids. The CDR3 sequence: CASSQKTFTGELFF. DNA for the CDR3: TGTGCCAGCAGCCAAAAAACTTTCACCGGGGAGCTGTTTTTT.

For the CDR3, the DNA is TGTGCCAGCAGCAGGGACAGGCCTGCAACTAATGAAAAACTGTTTTTT. It codes for CASSRDRPATNEKLFF. The V gene is TRBV6-1, the J gene TRBJ1-4, with TRBD1 matching 8 bases. The V gene end was trimmed by 6 bases and the J gene end by 0 bases; junction bases not matched to a gene: 6. This CDR3 spans 16 amino acids. Germline V gene sequence: CDR1 MNHNS, CDR2 SASEGT.

V is TRBV15 and J is TRBJ2-5; D is perhaps TRBD1 (5 bases). V was cut by 4 bases and J by 8 bases, with 20 bases left in between. Germline V lookup: CDR1 LNHNV, CDR2 YYDKDF (reference sequence). The CDR3 runs to 15 residues. The CDR3 DNA is TGTGCCACCAGCATTCCTCAGGGTCTCCAAAGTACCCAGTACTTC. It yields the protein CATSIPQGLQSTQYF.

The chain couples TRBV7-2 to TRBJ1-2; D is unclear. The CDR3 consists of 13 residues. Germline V CDR1 and CDR2: SGHTA, FQGNSA. Trimming took off 1 base at V and 8 bases at J, with 11 bases between the two ends. CDR3 amino acids: CASSLDIQKGYTF. DNA for the CDR3: TGTGCCAGCAGCTTAGACATACAGAAAGGCTACACCTTC.

This clonotype was picked up a small number of times. The J gene is TRBJ2-4, the V gene TRBV29-1, with 11 positions matching TRBD1. V lost 1 base to trimming and J lost 7 bases; unmatched junction nucleotides: 0. Looked up from germline, CDR1 is SQVTM and CDR2 is ANQGSEA. The CDR3 runs 13 residues. Here the CDR3 reads CSVEGDRGNIQYF. The CDR3 region has the DNA TGCAGCGTTGAAGGGGACAGGGGGAACATTCAGTACTTC. Complete variable domain (other parts from reference TRBV29-1 and TRBJ2-4): SAVISQKPSRDICQRGTSLTIQCQVDSQVTMMFWYRQQPGQSLTLIATANQGSEATYESGFVIDKFPISRPNLTFSTLTVSNMSPEDSSIYLCSVEGDRGNIQYFGAGTRLSVL.

V usage is TRBV20-1 and J usage is TRBJ2-5; weak D call: TRBD1 (5 bases). V was shortened by 0 bases and J by 7 bases, with 12 bases between the two germline ends. The CDR3 covers 13 residues. CDR1 is DFQATT and CDR2 is SNEGSKA in the germline V gene (reference sequence). CDR3 DNA: TGCAGTGCTAGAGAAGCAGGGAAGGGGACCCAGTACTTC. It codes for CSAREAGKGTQYF.

This clonotype was seen a few times. The chain recombines TRBV7-3 with TRBJ2-1; no clear D. Germline CDR1 and CDR2: SGHTA and FQGTGA. The CDR3 has 15 amino acids. Trimming cost V 1 base and J 3 bases, with 10 bases left between them. For the CDR3, the DNA is TGTGCCAGCAGCTTAATTCCGACCCGCTACAATGAGCAGTTCTTC. Translated, it gives CASSLIPTRYNEQFF. Drawing the rest from reference TRBV7-3 and TRBJ2-1, the complete variable domain is GAGVSQTPSNKVTEKGKYVELRCDPISGHTALYWYRQSLGQGPEFLIYFQGTGAADDSGLPNDRFFAVRPEGSVSTLKIQRTERGDSAVYLCASSLIPTRYNEQFFGPGTRLTVL.

This clonotype was counted at least ten times. The V call is TRBV29-1, the J call TRBJ2-4; 7 nucleotides agree with TRBD1. The CDR3 covers 12 residues. The ends lost 4 bases at V and 8 bases at J; junction bases unmatched: 5. Germline V gene data show CDR1 as SQVTM and CDR2 as ANQGSEA. The CDR3 loop is CSVGSQGDIQYF. The CDR3 DNA follows: TGCAGCGTTGGTTCCCAGGGGGACATTCAGTACTTC.

This clonotype was counted ten times or more. The chain couples TRBV5-1 to TRBJ2-5; D is ambiguous. Germline lookup yields CDR1 SGHRS and CDR2 YFSETQ. The CDR3 covers 16 residues. Trimming took off 0 bases at V and 0 bases at J, with 12 bases between the two ends. This CDR3 is CASSLEVGVNQETQYF. CDR3 sequence (DNA): TGCGCCAGCAGCTTGGAGGTTGGGGTTAACCAAGAGACCCAGTACTTC.

This clonotype was picked up a small number of times. V usage is TRBV4-3 and J usage is TRBJ2-1; D gene unclear. Trimming cost V 0 bases and J 4 bases, with 10 bases left between them. CDR1 is LGHNA and CDR2 is YSLEER in the germline V gene. The CDR3 is made up of 15 amino acids. CDR3 nucleotide sequence: TGCGCCAGCAGCCAAGAGGGCCTTCGATACAATGAGCAGTTCTTC. This encodes CASSQEGLRYNEQFF.

The rearrangement uses TRBV5-1 and TRBJ2-1; 11 bases map to TRBD2. V lost 4 bases and J lost 7; bases outside the gene matches: 7. The CDR3 loop spans 15 amino acids. The germline V gene encodes CDR1 SGHRS and CDR2 YFSETQ. The DNA for the CDR3 is TGCGCCAGCAGCCTTTCTAGCGGGAGGTCAAATGAGCAGTTCTTC. This gives the protein CASSLSSGRSNEQFF.

The genes are TRBV6-1 and TRBJ1-1; no definite D call. The V end was cut by 3 bases, the J end by 5 bases, with 13 bases between. From germline, CDR1 is MNHNS and CDR2 SASEGT. This CDR3 spans 14 amino acids. CDR3 DNA sequence: TGTGCCAGCAGTGAGTTTGGGAGGGTAACTGAAGCTTTCTTT. Translating gives CASSEFGRVTEAFF.

This clonotype showed up just a few times. In nucleotides, the CDR3 is TGTGCCAGCAGAACTGGGACAGGGGGTTCCTACGAGCAGTACTTC. It codes for CASRTGTGGSYEQYF. J is TRBJ2-7 and V is TRBV6-1; 11 bases match TRBD1. CDR3 size: 15 residues. Germline CDR1 is MNHNS and CDR2 is SASEGT. The junction had 5 bases not matched to a gene; V was cut back by 6 bases and J by 1 base.

This clonotype was counted a few times. The chain has TRBV10-3 and TRBJ2-7; no reliable D call. Germline values: CDR1 ENHRY, CDR2 SYGVKD. This CDR3 has 12 amino acids. With 2 bases removed from V and 2 bases from J, the gap between germline ends came to 4 bases. The CDR3 reads CAISEGTYEQYF. Written as DNA, the CDR3 is TGTGCCATCAGTGAGGGGACCTACGAGCAGTACTTC.

This clonotype was seen more than once but under ten times. The chain's CDR3 is CSARPGTSSYEQYF. The CDR3 DNA is TGCAGTGCCCGCCCCGGGACATCCTCCTACGAGCAGTACTTC. The chain carries TRBV20-1 and TRBJ2-7, with D maybe TRBD1 (6 bases). The CDR3 length is 14 residues. The V end was cut by 6 bases, the J end by 0 bases, with 15 bases between. Germline lookup yields CDR1 DFQATT and CDR2 SNEGSKA (reference sequence).

The V call is TRBV19, the J call TRBJ2-1; a possible D gene is TRBD1 (5 bases). Germline V CDR1 and CDR2: LNHDA, SQIVND (reference sequence). Trimming removed 11 bases from V and 5 bases from J, with 16 bases in between. CDR3 length equals 13 residues. The CDR3 sequence: CASGRDVDNEQFF. CDR3 nucleotides: TGTGCCTCGGGCAGGGATGTAGACAATGAGCAGTTCTTC.

The chain combines TRBV12-3 or TRBV12-4 with TRBJ1-5; maybe TRBD1 (6 bases). The V end lost 4 bases, the J end lost 4 bases, and 14 bases lay between the germline ends. CDR3 length: 15 amino acids. CDR3 sequence (DNA): TGTGCCAGCAGTTACCGAGGGGGGAAAAATCAGCCCCAGCATTTT. Translated, it gives CASSYRGGKNQPQHF.

The chain combines TRBV20-1 with TRBJ1-1, with D maybe TRBD1 (6 bases). From germline, CDR1 is DFQATT and CDR2 SNEGSKA (reference sequence). Trimming took 4 bases from V and 5 from J, leaving 8 bases between them. The CDR3 covers 11 residues. CDR3 coding DNA: TGCAGTGCTACCAGGGGAACTGAAGCTTTCTTT. Encoded protein: CSATRGTEAFF.

J is TRBJ2-3 and V is TRBV4-1, with D perhaps matching TRBD2 (7 bases). Deletions cut 2 bases from V and 2 bases from J, with 14 bases between. The CDR3 length is 16 residues. CDR1 MGHRA and CDR2 YSYEKL come from the germline V gene. CDR3 protein: CASSQKGGRVTDTQYF. The DNA for the CDR3 is TGCGCCAGCAGCCAAAAGGGGGGGAGGGTCACAGATACGCAGTATTTT.

The chain recombines TRBV20-1 with TRBJ1-1, with 7 bases aligning to TRBD1. Germline V gene sequence: CDR1 DFQATT, CDR2 SNEGSKA (reference sequence). The V segment lost 6 bases and the J segment 5 bases; nucleotides outside the gene matches: 12. There are 14 residues in the CDR3. The CDR3: CSAARQGRGTEAFF. DNA of the CDR3: TGCAGTGCAGCGCGACAGGGTCGGGGGACTGAAGCTTTCTTT.

This clonotype was counted a few times. The chain joins TRBV28 to TRBJ2-7; the match to TRBD1 covers 9 bases. The V gene end was trimmed by 2 bases and the J gene end by 3 bases; junction bases not matched to a gene: 14. The CDR3 loop spans 18 amino acids. CDR1 and CDR2 from the germline V gene are MDHEN and SYDVKM. The CDR3 DNA reads TGTGCCAGCAGTTTACCTCCTCCGGGACAGGGAATGAGCTACGAGCAGTACTTC. Translated, it gives CASSLPPPGQGMSYEQYF.

The rearrangement joins TRBV5-1 to TRBJ1-1, with a possible D match to TRBD1 (5 bases). Germline lookup yields CDR1 SGHRS and CDR2 YFSETQ. Trimming stripped 4 bases from V and 1 base from J, with 14 bases between. The CDR3 loop spans 15 amino acids. DNA of the CDR3: TGCGCCAGCAGCGCCAGTGTCGGGGGGAACACTGAAGCTTTCTTT. Translation gives CASSASVGGNTEAFF.

Points on this clonotype: This clone may be a read error of a much larger clone one base away. J is TRBJ2-3 and V is TRBV20-1, with 10 bases lining up with TRBD2. CDR1 and CDR2 from the germline V gene are DFQATT and SNEGSKA (reference sequence). Losses at the gene ends were 7 bases for V and 8 bases for J; bases not matched to a gene: 9. The CDR3 length is 13 residues. The CDR3 DNA follows: TGCAGTGTTTCGCTAGCGGGGGCCGTTACGCAGTATTTT. Its protein product is CSVSLAGAVTQYF.

CDR3 nucleotide sequence: TGTGCCAGCAGCTTTCAGGGGCGAAACTATGGCTACACCTTC. Encoded protein: CASSFQGRNYGYTF. The genes are TRBV7-9 and TRBJ1-2, with D tentatively TRBD1 (6 bases). There are 14 residues in the CDR3. The V and J ends lost 3 bases and 2 bases respectively, with 10 bases between them. CDR1 is SEHNR and CDR2 is FQNEAQ in the germline V gene (reference sequence).